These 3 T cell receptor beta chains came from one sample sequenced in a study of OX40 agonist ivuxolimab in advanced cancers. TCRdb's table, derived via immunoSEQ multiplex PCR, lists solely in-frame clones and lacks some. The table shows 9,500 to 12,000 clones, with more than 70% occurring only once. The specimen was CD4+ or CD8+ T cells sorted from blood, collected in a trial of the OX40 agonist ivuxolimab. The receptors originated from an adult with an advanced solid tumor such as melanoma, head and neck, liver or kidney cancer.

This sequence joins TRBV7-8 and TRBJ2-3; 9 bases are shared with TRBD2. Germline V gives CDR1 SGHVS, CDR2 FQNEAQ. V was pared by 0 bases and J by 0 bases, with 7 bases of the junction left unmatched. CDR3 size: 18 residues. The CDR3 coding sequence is TGTGCCAGCAGCTTAGCGAGAAGCGGGGGGACTAGCACAGATACGCAGTATTTT. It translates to CASSLARSGGTSTDTQYF.

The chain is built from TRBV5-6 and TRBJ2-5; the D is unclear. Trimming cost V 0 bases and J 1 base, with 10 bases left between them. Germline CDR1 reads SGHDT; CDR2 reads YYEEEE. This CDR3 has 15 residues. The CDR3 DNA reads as TGTGCCAGCAGCTTGGCCCCCGCTCCCCAAGAGACCCAGTACTTC. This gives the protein CASSLAPAPQETQYF.

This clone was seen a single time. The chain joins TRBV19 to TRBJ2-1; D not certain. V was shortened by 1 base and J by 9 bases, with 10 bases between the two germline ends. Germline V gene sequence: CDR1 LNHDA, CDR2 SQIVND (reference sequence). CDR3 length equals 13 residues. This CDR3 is CASSIVLTREQFF. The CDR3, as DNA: TGTGCCAGTAGTATAGTATTAACTCGTGAGCAGTTCTTC.